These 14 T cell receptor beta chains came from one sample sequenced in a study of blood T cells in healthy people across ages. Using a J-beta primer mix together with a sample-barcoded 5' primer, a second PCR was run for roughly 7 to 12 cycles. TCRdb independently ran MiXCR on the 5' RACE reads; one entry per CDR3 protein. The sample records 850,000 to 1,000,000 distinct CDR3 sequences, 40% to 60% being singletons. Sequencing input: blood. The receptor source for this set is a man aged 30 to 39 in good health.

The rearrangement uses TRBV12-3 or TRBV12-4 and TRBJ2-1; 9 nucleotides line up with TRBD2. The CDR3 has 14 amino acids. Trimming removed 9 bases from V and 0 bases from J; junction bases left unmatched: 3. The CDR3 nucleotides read TGTGCCAGTGGCGGGGGGGCCTCCTACAATGAGCAGTTCTTC. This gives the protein CASGGGASYNEQFF.

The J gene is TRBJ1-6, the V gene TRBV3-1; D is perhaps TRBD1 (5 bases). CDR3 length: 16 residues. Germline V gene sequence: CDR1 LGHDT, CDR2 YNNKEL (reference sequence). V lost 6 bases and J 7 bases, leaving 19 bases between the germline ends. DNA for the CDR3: TGTGCCAGCAGTCTGAGCGGGGGACGCGGGAATTCACCCCTCCACTTT. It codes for CASSLSGGRGNSPLHF. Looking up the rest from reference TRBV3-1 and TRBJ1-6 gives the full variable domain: DTAVSQTPKYLVTQMGNDKSIKCEQNLGHDTMYWYKQDSKKFLKIMFSYNNKELIINETVPNRFSPKSPDKAHLNLHINSLELGDSAVYFCASSLSGGRGNSPLHFGNGTRLTVT.

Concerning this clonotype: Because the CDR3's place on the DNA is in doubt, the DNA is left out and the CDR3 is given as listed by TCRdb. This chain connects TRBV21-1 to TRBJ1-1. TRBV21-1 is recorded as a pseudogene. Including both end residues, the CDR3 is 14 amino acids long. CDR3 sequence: CASSKVGGGSEAFF.

This CDR3 reads CASSQPTSGRADTQYF. CDR3 nucleotide sequence: TGTGCCAGCAGCCAACCGACTAGCGGGAGGGCGGATACGCAGTATTTT. V gene TRBV4-2 combines with J gene TRBJ2-3; 14 nucleotides agree with TRBD2. The CDR3 has 16 residues. V dropped 2 bases and J dropped 6; count of bases not matched to a gene: 4. Germline CDR1 is LGHNA and CDR2 is YNFKEQ.

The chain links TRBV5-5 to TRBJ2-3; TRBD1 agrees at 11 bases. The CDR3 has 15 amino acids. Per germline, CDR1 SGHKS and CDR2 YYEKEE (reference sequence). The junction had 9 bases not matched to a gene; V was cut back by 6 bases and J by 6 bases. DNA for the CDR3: TGTGCCAGCATCGAAGGGACAGGGGGGTTGGATACGCAGTATTTT. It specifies CASIEGTGGLDTQYF.

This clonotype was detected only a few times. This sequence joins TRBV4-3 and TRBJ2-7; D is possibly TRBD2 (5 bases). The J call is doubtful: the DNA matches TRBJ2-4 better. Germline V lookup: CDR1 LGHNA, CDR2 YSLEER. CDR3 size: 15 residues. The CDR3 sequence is CASSQDRTGSYIQYF. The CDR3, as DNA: TGCGCCAGCAGCCAAGATAGGACGGGAAGCTACATTCAGTACTTC.

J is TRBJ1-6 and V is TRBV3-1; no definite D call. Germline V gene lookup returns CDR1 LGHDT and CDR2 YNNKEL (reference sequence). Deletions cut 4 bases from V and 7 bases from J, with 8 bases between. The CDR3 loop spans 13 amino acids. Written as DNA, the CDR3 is TGTGCCAGCAGCCGCCGGGAGAATTCACCCCTCCACTTT. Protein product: CASSRRENSPLHF.

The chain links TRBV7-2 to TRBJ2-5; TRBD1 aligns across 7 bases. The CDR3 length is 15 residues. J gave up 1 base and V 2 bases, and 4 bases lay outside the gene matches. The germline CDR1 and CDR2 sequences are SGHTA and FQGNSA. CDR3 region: CASSLYQGVQETQYF. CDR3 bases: TGTGCCAGCAGCTTATATCAGGGGGTCCAAGAGACCCAGTACTTC.

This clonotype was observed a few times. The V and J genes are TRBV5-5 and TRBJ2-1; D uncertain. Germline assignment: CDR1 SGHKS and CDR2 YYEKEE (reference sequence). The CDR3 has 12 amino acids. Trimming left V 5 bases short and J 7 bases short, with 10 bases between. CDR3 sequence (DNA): TGTGCCAGCAGTGTTCAGGTTAATGAGCAGTTCTTC. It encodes CASSVQVNEQFF.

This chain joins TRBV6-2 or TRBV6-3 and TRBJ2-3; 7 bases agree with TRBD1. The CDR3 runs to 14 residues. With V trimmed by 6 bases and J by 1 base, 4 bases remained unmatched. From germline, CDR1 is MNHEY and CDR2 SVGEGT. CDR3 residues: CASRWDRGTDTQYF. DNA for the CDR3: TGTGCCAGCAGGTGGGACAGAGGCACAGATACGCAGTATTTT.

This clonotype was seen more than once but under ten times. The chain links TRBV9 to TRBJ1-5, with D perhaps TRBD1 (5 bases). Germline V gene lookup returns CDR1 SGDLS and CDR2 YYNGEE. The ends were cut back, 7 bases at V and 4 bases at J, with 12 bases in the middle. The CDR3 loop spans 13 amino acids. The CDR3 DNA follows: TGTGCCAGCGGCCCCGGGGCGAATCAGCCCCAGCATTTT. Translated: CASGPGANQPQHF.

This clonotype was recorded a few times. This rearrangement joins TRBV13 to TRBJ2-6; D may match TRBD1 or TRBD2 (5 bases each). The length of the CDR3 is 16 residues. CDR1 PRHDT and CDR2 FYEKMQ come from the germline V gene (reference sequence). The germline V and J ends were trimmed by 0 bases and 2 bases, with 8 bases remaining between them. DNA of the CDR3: TGTGCCAGCAGCTTAGGGAGGGACGCTGGGGCCAACGTCCTGACTTTC. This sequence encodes CASSLGRDAGANVLTF.

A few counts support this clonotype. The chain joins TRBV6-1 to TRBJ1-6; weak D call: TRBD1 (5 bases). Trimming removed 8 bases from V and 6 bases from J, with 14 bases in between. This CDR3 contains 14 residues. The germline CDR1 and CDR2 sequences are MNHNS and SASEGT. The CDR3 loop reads CASGTEDLNSPLHF. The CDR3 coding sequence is TGTGCCAGCGGGACCGAAGATCTTAATTCACCCCTCCACTTT.

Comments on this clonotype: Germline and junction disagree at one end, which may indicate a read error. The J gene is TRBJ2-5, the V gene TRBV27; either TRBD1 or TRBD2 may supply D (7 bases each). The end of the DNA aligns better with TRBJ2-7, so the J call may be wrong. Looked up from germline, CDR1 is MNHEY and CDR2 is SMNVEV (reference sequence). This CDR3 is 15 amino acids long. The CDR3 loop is CAGSLGRGQAYEQYF. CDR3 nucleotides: TGTGCCGGCAGTTTAGGGAGGGGGCAAGCCTACGAGCAGTACTTC.